Below, one TCR beta chain is given with its context. The antigen is unknown. This entry belongs to a study of CD8+ T cells in alopecia areata. Overall study findings and caveats: Especially in alopecia totalis/universalis, lesional scalp showed greater clonality than normal scalp did.

Sequencing used cDNA as its template, made by extracting RNA and reverse transcribing it. This table comes from immunoSEQ multiplex PCR, and its TCRdb copy is limited to in-frame clones, with some not included. The table includes around 97,000 clones, 55% detected once. The CDR3 runs to 13 residues. V dropped 7 bases and J dropped 1; count of bases not matched to a gene: 6. From germline, CDR1 is SQVTM and CDR2 ANQGSEA. The rearrangement joins TRBV29-1 to TRBJ1-1; 7 positions match TRBD1. The sequence derives from a human donor in good health. The sequenced material came from CD4+ T cells sorted from blood. For the CDR3, the DNA is TGCAGCGGCGGACAGGCGTGGAACACTGAAGCTTTCTTT. Protein product: CSGGQAWNTEAFF.